The 22 T cell receptor beta chains listed next were all sequenced from one sample in a study of OX40 agonist ivuxolimab in advanced cancers. Profiling relied on immunoSEQ multiplex PCR, and the TCRdb table lists in-frame clones only, not all of them. The top ten clones hold approximately 0.85% of a sample with tens of thousands of clones, 83% of them seen once. The sample consisted of CD4+ or CD8+ T cells sorted from blood, taken in a trial of the OX40 agonist ivuxolimab. The receptors shown here come from an adult with an advanced solid tumor such as melanoma, head and neck, liver or kidney cancer.

The V and J genes are TRBV6-6 and TRBJ1-1; 7 bases fit TRBD1. The CDR3 loop spans 13 amino acids. Unmatched junction bases numbered 5, after V lost 4 bases and J lost 6 bases. The germline CDR1 and CDR2 sequences are MNHNY and SVGAGI (reference sequence). The CDR3 protein is CASSFQGGAEAFF. The CDR3 nucleotides are TGTGCCAGCAGTTTCCAGGGGGGGGCTGAAGCTTTCTTT.

The V and J genes are TRBV30 and TRBJ2-7, with D possibly matching TRBD1 (6 bases). The V and J ends lost 5 bases and 6 bases respectively, with 11 bases between them. The CDR3 runs 11 residues. CDR1 GTSNPN and CDR2 SVGIG come from the germline V gene (reference sequence). The CDR3 region has the DNA TGTGCCTGGTCCCAGGGGCTCGAGCAGTACTTC. Translated: CAWSQGLEQYF.

This clone was counted at least ten times. The chain has TRBV10-3 and TRBJ1-6, with a tentative D call TRBD1 (5 bases). Trimming removed 4 bases from V and 7 bases from J, with 11 bases in between. The CDR3 has 14 amino acids. Germline V CDR1 and CDR2: ENHRY, SYGVKD. The CDR3 loop reads CAISGGAGNSPLHF. The CDR3 bases are TGTGCCATCAGTGGTGGGGCTGGAAATTCACCCCTCCACTTT.

This clone was counted between two and nine times. The chain links TRBV30 to TRBJ1-2; D gene unclear. Germline V gives CDR1 GTSNPN, CDR2 SVGIG (reference sequence). CDR3 length equals 14 residues. Trimming removed 3 bases from V and 2 bases from J, with 13 bases in between. The CDR3 protein is CAWRRPGVNYGYTF. CDR3 DNA: TGTGCCTGGAGAAGGCCAGGAGTAAACTATGGCTACACCTTC.

The V gene is TRBV10-3, the J gene TRBJ2-7; D is unresolved. This CDR3 spans 14 amino acids. Germline CDR1 ENHRY, CDR2 SYGVKD. V dropped 4 bases and J dropped 0 bases, with 10 bases sitting between them. DNA for the CDR3: TGTGCCATCAGTGGGGCTAATACCTCCTACGAGCAGTACTTC. It specifies CAISGANTSYEQYF.

This chain's CDR3 is CASSTRTPGTGYEQYF. In DNA, the CDR3 is TGTGCCAGCAGCACCCGCACCCCAGGGACAGGGTACGAGCAGTACTTC. The J gene is TRBJ2-7, the V gene TRBV27; 9 nucleotides line up with TRBD1. Per germline, CDR1 MNHEY and CDR2 SMNVEV (reference sequence). V trimming: 6 bases; J trimming: 4 bases; junction bases outside the gene matches: 13. The CDR3 totals 16 residues.

The chain combines TRBV27 with TRBJ2-1; 12 nucleotides line up with TRBD2. Looked up from germline, CDR1 is MNHEY and CDR2 is SMNVEV (reference sequence). The junction had 4 bases not matched to a gene; V was cut back by 7 bases and J by 3 bases. The CDR3 contains 15 residues. The CDR3 coding sequence is TGTGCCAGCACCCGACTAGCGGGGGACTACAATGAGCAGTTCTTC. This codes for CASTRLAGDYNEQFF.

The count of this clone is one. The V call is TRBV5-6, the J call TRBJ1-3; 8 bases match TRBD1. Germline V lookup: CDR1 SGHDT, CDR2 YYEEEE. This CDR3 has 16 amino acids. The ends lost 4 bases at V and 4 bases at J; junction bases unmatched: 10. The CDR3 is CASSTSPRGLGNTIYF. The CDR3 DNA reads TGTGCCAGCAGCACCTCTCCCAGGGGGCTCGGAAACACCATATATTTT.

The genes are TRBV5-1 and TRBJ1-2; possibly TRBD1 for D (5 bases). The CDR3 loop spans 15 amino acids. Trimming took off 4 bases at V and 6 bases at J, with 19 bases between the two ends. Germline V gene data show CDR1 as SGHRS and CDR2 as YFSETQ. DNA for the CDR3: TGCGCCAGCAGCAATCCGGAGAGGGGCGCCCATGGCTACACCTTC. Its protein product is CASSNPERGAHGYTF.

V and J are TRBV11-2 and TRBJ1-1; D is ambiguous. Trimming pared 3 bases from V and 1 base from J, leaving 6 bases between. The CDR3 sequence is 13 residues long. CDR1 SGHAT and CDR2 FQNNGV come from the germline V gene. The CDR3 loop reads CASSFQSNTEAFF. As DNA, the CDR3 is TGTGCCAGCAGCTTCCAGTCGAACACTGAAGCTTTCTTT.

The chain employs TRBV7-9 and TRBJ2-3; D call uncertain. Per germline, CDR1 SEHNR and CDR2 FQNEAQ (reference sequence). The length of the CDR3 is 12 residues. Deletions cut 5 bases from V and 4 bases from J, with 7 bases between. The CDR3, as DNA: TGTGCCAGCAGCCTAGATTCAGATACGCAGTATTTT. Encoded protein: CASSLDSDTQYF.

The chain has TRBV11-2 and TRBJ1-1, with 8 bases aligning to TRBD1. V was pared by 4 bases and J by 0 bases, with 4 bases of the junction left unmatched. This CDR3 has 15 residues. CDR1 and CDR2 from the germline V gene are SGHAT and FQNNGV. CDR3 residues: CASSSRGRVNTEAFF. The CDR3 nucleotides are TGTGCCAGCAGCTCCAGGGGGCGGGTGAACACTGAAGCTTTCTTT.

The chain combines TRBV6-5 with TRBJ1-2; D possibly corresponds to TRBD1 (6 bases). Trimming removed 8 bases from V and 2 bases from J, with 18 bases in between. This CDR3 has 15 amino acids. The germline gives CDR1 MNHEY, CDR2 SVGAGI. The CDR3 reads CASHPSGALNYGYTF. The CDR3 nucleotides are TGTGCCAGCCATCCCTCAGGGGCCCTGAACTATGGCTACACCTTC.

The CDR3 DNA sequence: TGTGCCAGCAGCGTATACAGGGACTCGAACACCGGGGAGCTGTTTTTT. Translating gives CASSVYRDSNTGELFF. The chain uses TRBV7-2 and TRBJ2-2; D might be TRBD1 or TRBD2, each matching 6 bases. V gave up 5 bases and J gave up 0 bases, with 13 bases separating them. The length of the CDR3 is 16 residues. CDR1 and CDR2 (germline): SGHTA, FQGNSA.

V usage is TRBV6-1 and J usage is TRBJ1-3; possibly TRBD1 for D (5 bases). The V gene's germline CDR1 is MNHNS and CDR2 SASEGT. V was shortened by 6 bases and J by 1 base, with 10 bases between the two germline ends. The CDR3 is made up of 14 amino acids. DNA for the CDR3: TGTGCCAGCAGCAGGACATCTTCTGGAAACACCATATATTTT. Its protein product is CASSRTSSGNTIYF.

This clone was seen at least ten times. The chain recombines TRBV4-3 with TRBJ1-2; possible D gene TRBD1, 5 bases. Trimming removed 0 bases from V and 1 base from J, with 9 bases in between. The CDR3 spans 15 residues. Per germline, CDR1 LGHNA and CDR2 YSLEER. The CDR3 region is CASSQEWRGNYGYTF. In DNA form, the CDR3 reads TGCGCCAGCAGCCAAGAGTGGAGGGGTAACTATGGCTACACCTTC.

The chain employs TRBV6-5 and TRBJ1-2, with TRBD1 matching 7 bases. The V gene's germline CDR1 is MNHEY and CDR2 SVGAGI. The ends lost 2 bases at V and 7 bases at J; junction bases unmatched: 7. The CDR3 is 14 amino acids. CDR3 nucleotides: TGTGCCAGCAGTTACCGACAGGGTTGGGGTGGCTACACCTTC. Residues: CASSYRQGWGGYTF.

The V and J genes are TRBV11-2 and TRBJ1-4; D gene ambiguous. V was shortened by 5 bases and J by 0 bases, with 10 bases between the two germline ends. The CDR3 sequence is 15 residues long. The germline V gene has CDR1 SGHAT and CDR2 FQNNGV. The CDR3 loop is CASSTPWATNEKLFF. The CDR3 bases are TGTGCCAGCAGCACACCATGGGCAACTAATGAAAAACTGTTTTTT.

Only one count was recorded for this clone. The chain is built from TRBV29-1 and TRBJ1-2, with D perhaps TRBD1 (5 bases). The CDR3 runs to 15 residues. From germline, CDR1 is SQVTM and CDR2 ANQGSEA. Trimming cost V 0 bases and J 2 bases, with 13 bases left between them. The CDR3 DNA reads TGCAGCGTTGAAGATTGGGGACGGTTAAACTATGGCTACACCTTC. This sequence encodes CSVEDWGRLNYGYTF.

The chain joins TRBV6-5 to TRBJ1-2; D might be TRBD1 (6 bases). The CDR3 runs 14 residues. Per germline, CDR1 MNHEY and CDR2 SVGAGI. V was clipped by 2 bases and J by 4 bases, with 11 bases between them. The CDR3, as DNA: TGTGCCAGCAGTTACGGACAGCTCACCTATGGCTACACCTTC. Translated: CASSYGQLTYGYTF.

The V and J genes are TRBV6-1 and TRBJ1-2; the match to TRBD1 covers 8 bases. The CDR3 runs 12 residues. Germline V gene data show CDR1 as MNHNS and CDR2 as SASEGT. V shed 5 bases, J shed 7 bases, and the junction held 3 bases outside the gene matches. The CDR3 coding sequence is TGTGCCAGCAGTACCAGGGGGCCTGGCTACACCTTC. Its translation is CASSTRGPGYTF.

The rearrangement joins TRBV7-9 to TRBJ2-2; no clear D gene. The CDR3 contains 15 residues. Germline lookup yields CDR1 SEHNR and CDR2 FQNEAQ (reference sequence). V lost 5 bases and J 6 bases, leaving 16 bases between the germline ends. The CDR3 coding sequence is TGTGCCAGCAGCCCCTCGTGGCCGCTAGCCGGGGAGCTGTTTTTT. Encoded protein: CASSPSWPLAGELFF.